This entry concerns a single T cell receptor (beta chain). Its cognate antigen is unknown. This sample was taken from a study of OX40 agonist ivuxolimab in advanced cancers. Across the whole study: Dosing consisted of intravenous ivuxolimab at 0.01 to 10 mg/kg every 2 weeks. General observations from the study: It was not determined which antigens were specifically recognized by the peripheral T cells that had undergone clonal expansion. Low clonal expansion, among the lowest seen, marked partial responders at 0.1-3.0 mg/kg. Some patients without response likewise showed low normalized clonal expansion.

Per germline, CDR1 MGHRA and CDR2 YSYEKL. The CDR3 has 17 residues. Trimming pared 1 base from V and 8 bases from J, leaving 21 bases between. Some clones are missing from TCRdb's copy, which holds only in-frame ones; the method was immunoSEQ multiplex PCR. The data show approximately 84,000 clones, approximately 86% seen once. Material: CD4+ or CD8+ T cells sorted from blood, obtained in a trial of the OX40 agonist ivuxolimab. This chain links TRBV4-1 with TRBJ2-1; possibly TRBD2 for D (6 bases). This TCR derives from an adult with an advanced solid tumor such as melanoma, head and neck, liver or kidney cancer. The CDR3 region has the DNA TGCGCCAGCAGCCAAGTTGGAGGGCAGAGGGGTGGGGATGAGCAGTTCTTC. Its protein product is CASSQVGGQRGGDEQFF.